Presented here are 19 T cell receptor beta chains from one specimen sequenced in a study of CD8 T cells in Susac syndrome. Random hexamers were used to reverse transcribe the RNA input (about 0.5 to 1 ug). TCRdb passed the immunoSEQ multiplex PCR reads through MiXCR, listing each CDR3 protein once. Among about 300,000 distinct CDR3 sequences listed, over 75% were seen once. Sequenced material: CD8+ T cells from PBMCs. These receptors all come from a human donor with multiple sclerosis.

CDR3 nucleotides: TGCAGTGCTAGAGATAACCGGGGGGGCTTATACGAGCAGTACTTC. It is translated as CSARDNRGGLYEQYF. The chain combines TRBV20-1 with TRBJ2-7, with TRBD2 matching 8 bases. Germline V gives CDR1 DFQATT, CDR2 SNEGSKA (reference sequence). J gave up 4 bases and V 0 bases, and 8 bases lay outside the gene matches. The CDR3 is 15 residues long.

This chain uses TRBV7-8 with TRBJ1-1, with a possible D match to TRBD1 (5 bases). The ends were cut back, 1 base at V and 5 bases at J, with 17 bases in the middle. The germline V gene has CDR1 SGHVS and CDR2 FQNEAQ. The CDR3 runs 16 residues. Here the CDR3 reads CASSLGGGPLRTEAFF. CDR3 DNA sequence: TGTGCCAGCAGCTTAGGGGGGGGACCACTTAGGACTGAAGCTTTCTTT. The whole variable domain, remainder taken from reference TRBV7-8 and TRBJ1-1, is GAGVSQSPRYKVAKRGQDVALRCDPISGHVSLFWYQQALGQGPEFLTYFQNEAQLDKSGLPSDRFFAERPEGSVSTLKIQRTQQEDSAVYLCASSLGGGPLRTEAFFGQGTRLTVV.

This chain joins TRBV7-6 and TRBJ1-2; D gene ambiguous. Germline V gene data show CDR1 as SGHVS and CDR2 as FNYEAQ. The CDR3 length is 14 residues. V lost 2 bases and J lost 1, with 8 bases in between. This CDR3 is CASSLYALNYGYTF. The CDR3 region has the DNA TGTGCCAGCAGCTTATATGCCCTTAACTATGGCTACACCTTC.

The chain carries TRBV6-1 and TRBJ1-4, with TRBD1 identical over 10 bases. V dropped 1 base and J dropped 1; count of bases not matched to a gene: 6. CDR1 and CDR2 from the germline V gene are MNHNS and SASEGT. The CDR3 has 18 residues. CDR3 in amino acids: CASSEGWGQGRTNEKLFF. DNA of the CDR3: TGTGCCAGCAGTGAAGGTTGGGGACAGGGGAGAACTAATGAAAAACTGTTTTTT.

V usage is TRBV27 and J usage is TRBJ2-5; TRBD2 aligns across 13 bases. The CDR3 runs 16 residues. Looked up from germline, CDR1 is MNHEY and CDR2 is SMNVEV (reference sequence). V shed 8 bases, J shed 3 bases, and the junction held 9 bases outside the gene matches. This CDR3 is CASGRLAGGREETQYF. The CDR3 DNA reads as TGTGCCAGCGGACGACTAGCGGGAGGACGCGAAGAGACCCAGTACTTC.

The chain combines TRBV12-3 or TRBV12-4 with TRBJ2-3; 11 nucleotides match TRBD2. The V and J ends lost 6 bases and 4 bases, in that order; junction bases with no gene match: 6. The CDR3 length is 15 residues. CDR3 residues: CASRLAGAGPDTQYF. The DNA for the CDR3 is TGTGCCAGCAGACTAGCGGGAGCGGGCCCAGATACGCAGTATTTT.

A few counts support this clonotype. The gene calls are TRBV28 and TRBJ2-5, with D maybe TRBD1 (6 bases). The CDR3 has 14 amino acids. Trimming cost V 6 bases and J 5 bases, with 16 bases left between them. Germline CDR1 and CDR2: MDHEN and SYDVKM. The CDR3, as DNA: TGTGCCAGCAGCCACGACAGGTCAGACGAGACCCAGTACTTC. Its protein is CASSHDRSDETQYF. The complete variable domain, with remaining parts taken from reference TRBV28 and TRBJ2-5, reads DVKVTQSSRYLVKRTGEKVFLECVQDMDHENMFWYRQDPGLGLRLIYFSYDVKMKEKGDIPEGYSVSREKKERFSLILESASTNQTSMYLCASSHDRSDETQYFGPGTRLLVL.

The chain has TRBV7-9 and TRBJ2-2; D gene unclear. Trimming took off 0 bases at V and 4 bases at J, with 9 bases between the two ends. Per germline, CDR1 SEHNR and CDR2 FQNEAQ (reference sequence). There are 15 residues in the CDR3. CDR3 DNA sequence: TGTGCCAGCAGCTTAGCCGCCTCGAGCACCGGGGAGCTGTTTTTT. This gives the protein CASSLAASSTGELFF. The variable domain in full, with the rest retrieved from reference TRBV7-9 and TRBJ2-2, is DTGVSQNPRHKITKRGQNVTFRCDPISEHNRLYWYRQTLGQGPEFLTYFQNEAQLEKSRLLSDRFSAERPKGSFSTLEIQRTEQGDSAMYLCASSLAASSTGELFFGEGSRLTVL.

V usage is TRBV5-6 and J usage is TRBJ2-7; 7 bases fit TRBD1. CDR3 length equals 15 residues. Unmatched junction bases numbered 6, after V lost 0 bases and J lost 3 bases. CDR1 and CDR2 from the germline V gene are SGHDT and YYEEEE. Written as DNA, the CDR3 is TGTGCCAGCAGCTTGGCTTGGACAGGCCACTACGAGCAGTACTTC. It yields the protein CASSLAWTGHYEQYF.

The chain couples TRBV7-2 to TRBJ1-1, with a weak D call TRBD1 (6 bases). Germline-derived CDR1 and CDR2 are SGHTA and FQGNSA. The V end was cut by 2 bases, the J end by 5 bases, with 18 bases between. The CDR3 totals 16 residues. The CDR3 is CASSLPKTGYETEAFF. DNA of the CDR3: TGTGCCAGCAGCTTACCCAAAACAGGGTATGAAACTGAAGCTTTCTTT.

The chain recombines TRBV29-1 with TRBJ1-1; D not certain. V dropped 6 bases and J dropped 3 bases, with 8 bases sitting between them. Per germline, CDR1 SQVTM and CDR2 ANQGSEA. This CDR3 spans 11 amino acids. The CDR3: CSVGGDTEAFF. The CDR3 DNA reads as TGCAGCGTCGGCGGGGACACTGAAGCTTTCTTT.

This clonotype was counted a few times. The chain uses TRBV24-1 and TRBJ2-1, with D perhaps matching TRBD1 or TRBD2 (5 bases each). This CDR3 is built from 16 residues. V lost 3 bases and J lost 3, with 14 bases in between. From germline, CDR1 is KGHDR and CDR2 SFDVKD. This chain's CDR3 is CATSDASGTRYNEQFF. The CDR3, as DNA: TGTGCCACCAGTGATGCATCCGGGACGCGCTACAATGAGCAGTTCTTC.

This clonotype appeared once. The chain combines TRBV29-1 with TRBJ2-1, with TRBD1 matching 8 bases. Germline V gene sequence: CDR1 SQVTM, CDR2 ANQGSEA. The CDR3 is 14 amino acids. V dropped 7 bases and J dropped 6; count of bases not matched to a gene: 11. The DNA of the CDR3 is TGCAGCGCCCTGGAGTGGGACAGGCTCAATGAGCAGTTCTTC. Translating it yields CSALEWDRLNEQFF.

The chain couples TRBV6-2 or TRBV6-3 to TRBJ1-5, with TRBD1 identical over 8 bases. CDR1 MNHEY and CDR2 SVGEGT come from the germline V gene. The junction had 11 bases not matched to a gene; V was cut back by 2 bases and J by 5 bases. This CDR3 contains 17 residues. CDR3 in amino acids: CASSYDFRTGRYQPQHF. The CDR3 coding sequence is TGTGCCAGCAGTTACGATTTCCGGACAGGGCGTTATCAGCCCCAGCATTTT.

The CDR3 DNA is TGTGCCAGCAGCCGTATCGGCGGAGATGAGCAGTACTTC. Translated: CASSRIGGDEQYF. The rearrangement joins TRBV7-2 to TRBJ2-7; no clear D. This CDR3 has 13 residues. V was pared by 5 bases and J by 7 bases, with 15 bases between. CDR1 is SGHTA and CDR2 is FQGNSA in the germline V gene.

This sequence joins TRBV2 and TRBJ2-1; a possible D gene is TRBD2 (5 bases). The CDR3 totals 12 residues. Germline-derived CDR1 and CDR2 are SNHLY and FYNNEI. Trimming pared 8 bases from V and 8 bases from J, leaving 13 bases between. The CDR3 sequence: CASLLEVYEQFF. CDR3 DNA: TGTGCCAGCCTTCTGGAGGTCTATGAGCAGTTCTTC.

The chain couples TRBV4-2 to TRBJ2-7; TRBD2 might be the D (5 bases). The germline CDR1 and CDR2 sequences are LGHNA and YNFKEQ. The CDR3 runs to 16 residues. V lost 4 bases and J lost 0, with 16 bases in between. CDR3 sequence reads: CASSRPERGNSYEQYF. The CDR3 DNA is TGTGCCAGCAGCCGGCCGGAACGGGGTAACTCCTACGAGCAGTACTTC.

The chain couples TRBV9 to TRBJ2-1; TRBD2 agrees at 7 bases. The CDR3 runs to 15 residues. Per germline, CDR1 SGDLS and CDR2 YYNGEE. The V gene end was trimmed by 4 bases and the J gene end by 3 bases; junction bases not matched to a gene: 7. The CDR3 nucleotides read TGTGCCAGCAGCCTAAGTCGGGGGGACTACAATGAGCAGTTCTTC. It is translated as CASSLSRGDYNEQFF. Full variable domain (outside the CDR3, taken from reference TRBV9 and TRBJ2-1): DSGVTQTPKHLITATGQRVTLRCSPRSGDLSVYWYQQSLDQGLQFLIQYYNGEERAKGNILERFSAQQFPDLHSELNLSSLELGDSALYFCASSLSRGDYNEQFFGPGTRLTVL.

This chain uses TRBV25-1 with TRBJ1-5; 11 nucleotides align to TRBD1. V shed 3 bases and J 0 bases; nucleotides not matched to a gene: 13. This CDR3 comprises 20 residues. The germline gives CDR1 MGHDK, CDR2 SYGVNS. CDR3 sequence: CASSDVRCGQGAGSNQPQHF. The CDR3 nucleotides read TGTGCCAGCAGTGACGTCCGGTGCGGACAGGGGGCAGGTAGCAATCAGCCCCAGCATTTT.